These T cell receptor beta chains were read from a single sample in a study of identical twins. TCRdb reprocessed the 5' RACE reads via MiXCR and lists one record per CDR3 protein. The repertoire holds about 570,000 distinct CDR3 sequences, with roughly 9.9% as singletons. This sample was shared with a second study, whose subject was yellow fever vaccine responses in identical twins.

Specimen: PBMCs. All receptors derive from a woman between 18 and 29 years old in good health. Each CDR3 is given with its conserved first and last residue. The order of the fields is clone size, D gene, J gene, V gene, CDR3 DNA, CDR3 protein. A D gene is named only where the DNA matches it firmly. The size entry is marked missing in some rows and otherwise reads once, few, many or a size class.

>many|TRBD1|TRBJ2-7|TRBV20-1
TGCAGTGCTAGTGCGGACAGGGTCATCTACGAGCAGTACTTC
CSASADRVIYEQYF
>few|.|TRBJ2-3|TRBV20-1
TGCAGTGCTAGTTGGCAGGAGGTCGTAGATACGCAGTATTTT
CSASWQEVVDTQYF
>.|TRBD1|TRBJ2-1|TRBV15
TGTGCCACCAGCAGAGGGGACAGGGACTACAATGAGCAGTTCTTC
CATSRGDRDYNEQFF
>few|TRBD2|TRBJ2-7|TRBV7-2
TGTGCCAGCAGCTTAAGGGGGGCTAGCGGGGGTGATTACGAGCAGTACTTC
CASSLRGASGGDYEQYF
>.|.|TRBJ2-2|TRBV12-3/TRBV12-4
TGTGCCAGCAGTTTCATTAAAGGAGGGGAGCTGTTTTTT
CASSFIKGGELFF
>many|.|TRBJ2-3|TRBV4-1
TGCGCCAGCAGCCAGTCCAGAACCCCGACTACGCAGTATTTT
CASSQSRTPTTQYF
>.|TRBD2|TRBJ2-1|TRBV5-5
TGTGCCAGCAGCTTGGTCCTAGCGGGGGCTAGCTCCTACAATGAGCAGTTCTTC
CASSLVLAGASSYNEQFF
>few|.|TRBJ2-7|TRBV7-6
TGTGCCAGCAGCTTATGGAGGGGGCCCTCCTACGAGCAGTACTTC
CASSLWRGPSYEQYF
>many|TRBD1|TRBJ2-7|TRBV4-1
TGCGCCAGCAGCCAAGATGATTGGAGGACAGGAAGCTCCTACGAGCAGTACTTC
CASSQDDWRTGSSYEQYF
>.|.|TRBJ2-5|TRBV7-2
TGTGCCAGCAGCTTAGATCCCCCCGGGACCCAGTACTTC
CASSLDPPGTQYF
>.|TRBD2|TRBJ2-3|TRBV20-1
TGCACTGCTAGAGATCGTACTAGCGGCACAGATACGCAGTATTTT
CTARDRTSGTDTQYF